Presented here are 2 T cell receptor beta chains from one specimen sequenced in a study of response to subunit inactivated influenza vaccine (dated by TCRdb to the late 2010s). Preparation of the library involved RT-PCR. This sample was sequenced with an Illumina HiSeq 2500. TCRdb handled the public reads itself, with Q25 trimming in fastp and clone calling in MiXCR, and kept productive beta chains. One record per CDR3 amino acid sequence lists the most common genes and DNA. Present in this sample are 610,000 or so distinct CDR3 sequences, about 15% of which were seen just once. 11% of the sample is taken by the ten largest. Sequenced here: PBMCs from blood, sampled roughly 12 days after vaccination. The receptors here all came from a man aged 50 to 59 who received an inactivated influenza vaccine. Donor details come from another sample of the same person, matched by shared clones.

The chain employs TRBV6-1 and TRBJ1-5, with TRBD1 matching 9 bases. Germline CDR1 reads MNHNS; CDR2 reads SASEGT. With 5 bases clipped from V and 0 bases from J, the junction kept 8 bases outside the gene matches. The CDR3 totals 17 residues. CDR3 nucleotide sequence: TGTGCCAGCAGTCAAGGGACAGGGCGATATAGCAATCAGCCCCAGCATTTT. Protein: CASSQGTGRYSNQPQHF.

The CDR3 reads CASSYSTGWRSPLHF. DNA of the CDR3: TGTGCCAGCAGTTACTCGACAGGGTGGCGTTCACCCCTCCACTTT. V and J are TRBV6-5 and TRBJ1-6; TRBD1 matches 7 bases. After removal of 0 bases from V and 9 bases from J, the junction contained 5 bases not matched to a gene. The CDR3 has 15 residues. Per germline, CDR1 MNHEY and CDR2 SVGAGI.